The rows below give T cell receptor beta chains drawn from one sample of a study of shared clonotypes between healthy human individuals. Only in-frame clones appear in the TCRdb table, and some are missing; sequencing was by immunoSEQ multiplex PCR. The sample has 550,000 to 800,000 clones; about 74% are singletons. Sequencing was performed on memory CD4+ T cells sorted from blood. The receptor set was obtained from a woman aged 30 to 39 in good health. CDR3s include the opening cysteine and the closing phenylalanine or tryptophan.

v_call cdr3_aa
TRBV4-2 CASSHGTATPADTQYF
TRBV23-1 CASTPSGSSYNEQFF
TRBV21-1 CASSKGADTQYF
TRBV10-1 CASRADYLGRTDTQYF
TRBV5-4 CASSQAGGTGGFYGETQYF
TRBV11-2 CASSRGVFPEQYF
TRBV4-1 CASSGLAGTSRSYNEQFF
TRBV27 CASSPAGGGLQYF
TRBV7-8 CASSFSGAYEQYF
TRBV9 CASSVGLGGLASGANVLTF
TRBV30 CAWNPGRSRDPTYEQYF
TRBV18 CASSQLAAGQGRGDTQYF
TRBV10-3 CAISEMGSYNEQFF
TRBV7-8 CASSLWTGRYEQYF